This T cell receptor (beta chain) appears in the sequencing data of a study of T cell clonotyping in hematopoietic cell transplantation. Method: immunoSEQ multiplex PCR; TCRdb's copy keeps in-frame clones and lacks some. The table shows approximately 9,000 clones, with about 80% occurring only once. A word on this clone: Its antigen remains unknown.

Regarding the study as a whole: No sorting was done, leaving CD4 and CD8 contributions mixed.

The source material was peripheral blood mononuclear cells, sampled 180 days after allogeneic stem cell transplant. This receptor was obtained from a female patient aged 45-65 years who had an allogeneic stem cell transplant from a related donor, so the T cells may come from the graft donor. Some clones in this sample may be carry-over from other donors' samples.

DNA of the CDR3: TGCGCCAGCAGCTTGGACCTGGACAGGGGGCGCGGCTACACCTTC. Translating gives CASSLDLDRGRGYTF. The J gene is TRBJ1-2, the V gene TRBV5-1; 11 bases match TRBD1. Germline values: CDR1 SGHRS, CDR2 YFSETQ. With 0 bases clipped from V and 8 bases from J, the junction kept 6 bases outside the gene matches. The length of the CDR3 is 15 residues. Full variable domain (missing parts from reference TRBV5-1 and TRBJ1-2): KAGVTQTPRYLIKTRGQQVTLSCSPISGHRSVSWYQQTPGQGLQFLFEYFSETQRNKGNFPGRFSGRQFSNSRSEMNVSTLELGDSALYLCASSLDLDRGRGYTFGSGTRLTVV.